Reported below is one TCR beta chain. These data originate in a study of PD-L1 blockade in urothelial cancer. Study overall: Patients' atezolizumab regimen, 1,200 mg intravenously every 3 weeks, began in the mid-2010s.

Trimming took 5 bases from V and 2 from J; bases not matched to a gene: 6. The CDR3 sequence is 15 residues long. Germline assignment: CDR1 SEHNR and CDR2 FQNEAQ (reference sequence). Each PCR received spiked synthetic TCR analog templates. Assay used: immunoSEQ multiplex PCR; TCRdb lists only in-frame clones, some missing. The data contain roughly 20,000 clones, around nine tenths of them seen just once; the ten biggest clones take up 3.7%. The input for sequencing was PBMCs, taken around atezolizumab (anti-PD-L1) treatment. The chain carries TRBV7-9 and TRBJ2-5; 9 bases agree with TRBD2. The clonotype originates from a man between 45 and 60 years old with urothelial cancer. CDR3 loop: CASSPLAGRQETQYF. In DNA, the CDR3 is TGTGCCAGCAGCCCCCTAGCGGGGAGACAAGAGACCCAGTACTTC.